This paragraph reports one T cell receptor (beta chain). Its cognate antigen is unknown. This sample is part of a study of CD8+CD57+ T cells in acquired aplastic anemia. Study details: CD4+ and CD8+ cells, once sorted, gave DNA averaging roughly 3 ug. Read counts for CD4+ cells (from healthy donors) averaged around 11 million.

Findings and caveats of the study: Shared by patients and controls, approximately 29 CD8+ CDR3s were abundant in patients. Statistical testing detected no significant gap in CD8+ Simpson's diversity between patients and controls.

TCR beta VDJ and CDR3 profiles were obtained from a genomic DNA template. TCRdb redid the calling of the reads with MiXCR, one entry per CDR3 protein. This sample yields about 190,000 distinct CDR3 sequences, of which around half are seen a single time; 15% to 20% belongs to the top ten. Germline trimming cut 6 bases from V and 4 bases from J; bases unmatched to any gene: 11. The germline V gene has CDR1 SNHLY and CDR2 FYNNEI. This CDR3 region has 15 residues. Sequencing input: sorted CD4+, CD8+, or CD8+CD57+ T cells (not recorded which) from PBMCs. This receptor was taken from a human donor in good health, serving as a control. The chain combines TRBV2 with TRBJ2-7, with TRBD1 identical over 8 bases. Here the CDR3 DNA reads TGTGCCAGCAGCAGACAGGGGCGCCGGCCGTACGAGCAGTACTTC. Its translation is CASSRQGRRPYEQYF.